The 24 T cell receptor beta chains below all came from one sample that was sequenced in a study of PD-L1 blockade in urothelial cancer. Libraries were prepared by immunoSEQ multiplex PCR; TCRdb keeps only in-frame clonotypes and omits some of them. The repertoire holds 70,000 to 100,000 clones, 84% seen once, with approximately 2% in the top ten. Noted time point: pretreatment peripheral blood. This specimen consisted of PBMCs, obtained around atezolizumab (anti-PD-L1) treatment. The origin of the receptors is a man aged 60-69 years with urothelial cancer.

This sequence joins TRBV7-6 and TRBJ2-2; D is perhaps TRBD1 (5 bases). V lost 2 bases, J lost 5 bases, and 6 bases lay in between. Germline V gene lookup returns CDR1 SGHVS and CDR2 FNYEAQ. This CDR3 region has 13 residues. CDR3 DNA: TGTGCCAGCAGCTTAAGGGGTACCGGGGAGCTGTTTTTT. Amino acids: CASSLRGTGELFF.

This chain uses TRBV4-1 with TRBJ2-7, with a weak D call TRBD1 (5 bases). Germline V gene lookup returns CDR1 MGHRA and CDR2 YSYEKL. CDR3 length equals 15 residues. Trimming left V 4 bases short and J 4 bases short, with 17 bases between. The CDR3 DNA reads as TGCGCCAGCAGCCCGTTAGAAAGGGGTACGTACGAGCAGTACTTC. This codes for CASSPLERGTYEQYF.

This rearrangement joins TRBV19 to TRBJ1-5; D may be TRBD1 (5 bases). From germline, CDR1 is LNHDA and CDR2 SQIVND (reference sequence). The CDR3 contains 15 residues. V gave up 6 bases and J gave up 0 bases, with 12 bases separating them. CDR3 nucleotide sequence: TGTGCCAGTAGAACAGGAGTTCATAGCAATCAGCCCCAGCATTTT. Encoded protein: CASRTGVHSNQPQHF.

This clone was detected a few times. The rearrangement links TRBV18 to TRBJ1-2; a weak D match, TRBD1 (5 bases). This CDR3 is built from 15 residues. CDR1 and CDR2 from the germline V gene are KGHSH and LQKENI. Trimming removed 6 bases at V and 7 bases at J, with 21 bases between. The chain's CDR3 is CASSSARTRLGGYTF. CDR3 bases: TGTGCCAGCTCCTCGGCGAGGACAAGGTTAGGTGGCTACACCTTC.

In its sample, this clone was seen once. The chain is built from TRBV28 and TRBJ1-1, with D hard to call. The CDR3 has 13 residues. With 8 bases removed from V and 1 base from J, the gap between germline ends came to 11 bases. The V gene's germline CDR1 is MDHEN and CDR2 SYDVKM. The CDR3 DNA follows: TGTGCCAGCTTAATCCCAGGGAACACTGAAGCTTTCTTT. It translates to CASLIPGNTEAFF.

This chain's CDR3 is CASSSDMTGVETQYF. CDR3 sequence (DNA): TGTGCCAGCAGTTCAGACATGACAGGGGTAGAGACCCAGTACTTC. The chain has TRBV5-4 and TRBJ2-5; TRBD1 matches 8 bases. The CDR3 extends over 15 amino acids. The junction had 10 bases not matched to a gene; V was cut back by 5 bases and J by 4 bases. Germline V gene sequence: CDR1 SGHNT, CDR2 YYREEE (reference sequence).

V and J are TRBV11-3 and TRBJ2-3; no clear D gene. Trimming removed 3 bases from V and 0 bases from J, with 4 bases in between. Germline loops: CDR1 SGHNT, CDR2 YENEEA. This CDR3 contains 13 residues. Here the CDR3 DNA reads TGTGCCAGCAGCTTCGAGAGCACAGATACGCAGTATTTT. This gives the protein CASSFESTDTQYF.

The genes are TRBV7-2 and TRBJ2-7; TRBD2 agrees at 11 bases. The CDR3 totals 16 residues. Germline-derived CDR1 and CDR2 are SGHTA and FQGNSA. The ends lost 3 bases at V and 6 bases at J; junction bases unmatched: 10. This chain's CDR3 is CASSLVWGSGGGEQYF. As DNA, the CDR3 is TGTGCCAGCAGCTTGGTCTGGGGTAGCGGGGGGGGCGAGCAGTACTTC.

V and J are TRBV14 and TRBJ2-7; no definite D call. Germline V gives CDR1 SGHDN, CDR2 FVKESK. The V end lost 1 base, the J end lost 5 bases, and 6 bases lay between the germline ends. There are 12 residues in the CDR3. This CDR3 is CASSQVPDEQYF. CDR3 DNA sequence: TGTGCCAGCAGCCAAGTCCCGGACGAGCAGTACTTC.

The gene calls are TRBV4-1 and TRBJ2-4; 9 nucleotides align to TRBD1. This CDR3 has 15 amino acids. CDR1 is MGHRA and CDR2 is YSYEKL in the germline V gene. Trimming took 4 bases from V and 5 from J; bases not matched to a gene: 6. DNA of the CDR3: TGCGCCAGCAGCCGGGAGGGACAGGGCCAAAACATTCAGTACTTC. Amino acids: CASSREGQGQNIQYF.

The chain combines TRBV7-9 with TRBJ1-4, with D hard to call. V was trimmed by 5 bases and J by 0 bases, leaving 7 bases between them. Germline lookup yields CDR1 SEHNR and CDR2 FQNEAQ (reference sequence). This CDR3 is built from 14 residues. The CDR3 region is CASSRYATNEKLFF. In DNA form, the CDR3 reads TGTGCCAGCAGCCGCTACGCAACTAATGAAAAACTGTTTTTT.

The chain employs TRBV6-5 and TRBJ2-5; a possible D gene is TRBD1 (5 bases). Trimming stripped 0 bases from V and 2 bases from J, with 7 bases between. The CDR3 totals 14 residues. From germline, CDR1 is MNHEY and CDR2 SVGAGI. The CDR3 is CASSYSKGQETQYF. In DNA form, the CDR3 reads TGTGCCAGCAGTTACTCGAAGGGGCAAGAGACCCAGTACTTC.

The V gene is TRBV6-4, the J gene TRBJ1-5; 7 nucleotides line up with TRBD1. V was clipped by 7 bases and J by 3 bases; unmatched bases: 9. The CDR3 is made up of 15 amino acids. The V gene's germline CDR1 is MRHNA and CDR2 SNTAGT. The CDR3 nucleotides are TGTGCCAGCACCTTAGACAGGGTAGACAATCAGCCCCAGCATTTT. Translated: CASTLDRVDNQPQHF.

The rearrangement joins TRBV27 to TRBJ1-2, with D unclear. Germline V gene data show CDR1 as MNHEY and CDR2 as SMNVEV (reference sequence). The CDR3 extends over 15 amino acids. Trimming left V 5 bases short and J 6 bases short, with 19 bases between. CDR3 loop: CASSPRWELVNGYTF. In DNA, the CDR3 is TGTGCCAGCAGTCCCCGTTGGGAGCTGGTCAATGGCTACACCTTC.

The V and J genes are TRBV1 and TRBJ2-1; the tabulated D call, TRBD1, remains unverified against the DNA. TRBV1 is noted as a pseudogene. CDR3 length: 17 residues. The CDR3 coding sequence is TGCACCAGCAGCCAAGATGGGGGGACAGTTAGTTACAATGAGCAGTTCTTC. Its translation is CTSSQDGGTVSYNEQFF.

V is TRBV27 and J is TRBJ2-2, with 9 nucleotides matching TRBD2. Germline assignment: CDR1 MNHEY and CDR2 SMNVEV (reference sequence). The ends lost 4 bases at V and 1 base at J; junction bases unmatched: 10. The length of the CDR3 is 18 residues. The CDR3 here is CASSSLGRGGGNTGELFF. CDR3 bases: TGTGCCAGCAGTTCTTTGGGGCGGGGGGGTGGGAACACCGGGGAGCTGTTTTTT.

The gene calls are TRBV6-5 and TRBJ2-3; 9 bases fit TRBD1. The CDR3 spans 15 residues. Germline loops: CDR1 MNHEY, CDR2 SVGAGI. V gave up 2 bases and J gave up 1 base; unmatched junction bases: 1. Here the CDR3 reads CASSYRDRGTDTQYF. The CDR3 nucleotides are TGTGCCAGCAGTTACCGGGACAGGGGCACAGATACGCAGTATTTT.

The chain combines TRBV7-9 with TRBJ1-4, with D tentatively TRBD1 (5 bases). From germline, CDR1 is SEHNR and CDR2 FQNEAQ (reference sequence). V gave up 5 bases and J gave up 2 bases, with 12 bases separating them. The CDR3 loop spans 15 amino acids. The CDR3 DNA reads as TGTGCCAGCAGCCTTCAGGAGGGGACTAATGAAAAACTGTTTTTT. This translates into CASSLQEGTNEKLFF.

For the CDR3, the DNA is TGTGCCAGCAGTGAAACAAGCGGGAGTAACATTGAGCAGTTCTTC. It is translated as CASSETSGSNIEQFF. The rearrangement uses TRBV2 and TRBJ2-1, with TRBD2 identical over 8 bases. Germline loops: CDR1 SNHLY, CDR2 FYNNEI. The CDR3 sequence is 15 residues long. V shed 2 bases, J shed 9 bases, and the junction held 9 bases outside the gene matches.

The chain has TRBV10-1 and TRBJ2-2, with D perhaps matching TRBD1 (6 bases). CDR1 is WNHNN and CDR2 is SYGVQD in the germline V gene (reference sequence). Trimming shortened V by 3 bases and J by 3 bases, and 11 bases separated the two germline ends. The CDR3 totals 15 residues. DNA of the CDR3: TGCGCCAGCAGTGAAGGGACACCCTACACCGGGGAGCTGTTTTTT. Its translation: CASSEGTPYTGELFF.

The CDR3 loop reads CASSQAAGGLYEQYF. The CDR3 DNA reads as TGTGCCAGCAGCCAGGCGGCTGGGGGCCTCTACGAGCAGTACTTC. The chain links TRBV6-5 to TRBJ2-7; maybe TRBD1 (6 bases). V was trimmed by 6 bases and J by 3 bases, leaving 18 bases between them. Germline V gene data show CDR1 as MNHEY and CDR2 as SVGAGI. The CDR3 extends over 15 amino acids.

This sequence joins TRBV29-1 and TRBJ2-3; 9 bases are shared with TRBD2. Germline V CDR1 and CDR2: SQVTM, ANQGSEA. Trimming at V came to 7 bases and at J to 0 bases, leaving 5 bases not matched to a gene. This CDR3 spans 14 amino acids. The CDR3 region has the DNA TGCAGCGGCGGGAGCGGGGGGAGCACAGATACGCAGTATTTT. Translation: CSGGSGGSTDTQYF.

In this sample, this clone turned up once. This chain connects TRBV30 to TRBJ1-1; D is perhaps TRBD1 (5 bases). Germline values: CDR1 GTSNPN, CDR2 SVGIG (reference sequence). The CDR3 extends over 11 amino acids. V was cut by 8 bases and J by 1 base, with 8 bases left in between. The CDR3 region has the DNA TGTGCCGGGGGGAGGAACACTGAAGCTTTCTTT. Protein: CAGGRNTEAFF.

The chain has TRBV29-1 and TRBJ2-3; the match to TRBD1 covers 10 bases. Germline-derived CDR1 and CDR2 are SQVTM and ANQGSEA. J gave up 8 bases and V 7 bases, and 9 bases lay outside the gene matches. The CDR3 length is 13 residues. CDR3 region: CSARDRGLITQYF. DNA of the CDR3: TGCAGCGCCCGGGACAGGGGATTGATTACGCAGTATTTT.